The clone carrying this T cell receptor (beta chain) was found once. The data originate from a study of T cell changes during pregnancy in multiple sclerosis. Per the germline V gene, CDR1 is LNHDA and CDR2 is SQIVND (reference sequence). The length of the CDR3 is 15 residues. V was pared by 6 bases and J by 3 bases, with 7 bases of the junction left unmatched. Libraries were prepared by immunoSEQ multiplex PCR; TCRdb keeps only in-frame clonotypes and omits some of them. The sample gives 90,000 to 120,000 clones, less than 95% of which show up once; around 0.8% is in the top ten. The rearrangement uses TRBV19 and TRBJ1-5; 8 bases are shared with TRBD1. The starting material was peripheral blood, obtained in the third trimester of pregnancy. This TCR came from a female donor in good health, enrolled as a control in a pregnancy study. The CDR3 reads CASSSYRGDNQPQHF. The CDR3 bases are TGTGCCAGTAGCTCCTACAGGGGGGACAATCAGCCCCAGCATTTT.